The rows below give T cell receptor beta chains drawn from one sample of a study of OX40 agonist ivuxolimab in advanced cancers. Sequencing used immunoSEQ multiplex PCR; TCRdb keeps in-frame clones, though not all of them. The sample shows about 10,000 clones, 80% to 85% of them seen only once. The specimen was CD4+ or CD8+ T cells sorted from blood, collected in a trial of the OX40 agonist ivuxolimab. The receptors here all came from an adult with an advanced solid tumor such as melanoma, head and neck, liver or kidney cancer. The CDR3 runs from the conserved cysteine through the conserved F or W. A D gene is named only where the DNA matches it firmly. The size entry is marked missing in some rows and otherwise reads once, few, many or a size class.

d_gene	abundance	v_gene	j_gene	CDR3nt	CDR3aa
.	.	TRBV7-9	TRBJ2-1	TGTGCCAGCAGCTTAGAGGGCGACAGCTTCTACAATGAGCAGTTCTTC	CASSLEGDSFYNEQFF
.	.	TRBV28	TRBJ2-5	TGTGCCAGCAAGGATAACTACAACCAAGAGACCCAGTACTTC	CASKDNYNQETQYF
TRBD2	.	TRBV9	TRBJ2-1	TGTGCCAGCAGCGTAGCTTTAGCGGGAGGGCCTAATGAGCAGTTCTTC	CASSVALAGGPNEQFF
.	.	TRBV13	TRBJ2-7	TGTGCCAGCAGCTTAAACTACGAGCAGTACTTC	CASSLNYEQYF
.	.	TRBV11-2	TRBJ1-6	TGTGCCAGCAGCTATGGACGCGGATTTCGGTCACCCCTCCACTTT	CASSYGRGFRSPLHF
.	.	TRBV20-1	TRBJ2-5	TGCAGTGCTAGCTCGACCCAGTACTTC	CSASSTQYF
.	.	TRBV7-9	TRBJ1-1	TGTGCCAGCAGCTCGTCATCTCTCTTGTCCCGTCGGAACACTGAAGCTTTCTTT	CASSSSSLLSRRNTEAFF
TRBD2	.	TRBV7-2	TRBJ2-1	TGTGCCAGCAGCTTAGTCGGAAGCGGGAGGCAAGACAATGAGCAGTTCTTC	CASSLVGSGRQDNEQFF
.	.	TRBV9	TRBJ2-7	TGTGCCAGCACCCCACACGGGGGGCGCGACGAGCAGTACTTC	CASTPHGGRDEQYF
.	.	TRBV27	TRBJ1-6	TGTGCCAGCAGTTTACAGGAGAGCTCCTATAATTCACCCCTCCACTTT	CASSLQESSYNSPLHF
.	.	TRBV27	TRBJ2-5	TGTGCCAGCAGTTTTTTGAGCGGACAAGAGACCCAGTACTTC	CASSFLSGQETQYF
.	.	TRBV11-2	TRBJ2-7	TGTGCCAGCAGCGTAGGTGGTAGCTCCTACGAGCAGTACTTC	CASSVGGSSYEQYF
TRBD2	few	TRBV6-4	TRBJ2-1	TGTGCCAGCAGTGAAGTGGGGGGGAACAATGAGCAGTTCTTC	CASSEVGGNNEQFF
TRBD2	.	TRBV28	TRBJ2-7	TGTGCCAGCACAGCGGGAGACTACTACGAGCAGTACTTC	CASTAGDYYEQYF
TRBD1	.	TRBV7-9	TRBJ1-2	TGTGCCAGCAGTTGGGACAGGGTATTCGATGGCTACACCTTC	CASSWDRVFDGYTF
TRBD1	.	TRBV19	TRBJ2-5	TGTGCCAGTAGTATACAGGGGGTCCAAGAGACCCAGTACTTC	CASSIQGVQETQYF
.	.	TRBV5-4	TRBJ2-7	TGTGCCAGCAGCTCGACATTGGACCCCTACGAGCAGTACTTC	CASSSTLDPYEQYF
.	.	TRBV9	TRBJ2-3	TGTGCCAGCAGCGTAGTGGAGGGGCCCTCCACAGATACGCAGTATTTT	CASSVVEGPSTDTQYF
TRBD1	once	TRBV6-4	TRBJ2-7	TGTGCCAGCAGTAGTGGGACAGGGTACCACGAGCAGTACTTC	CASSSGTGYHEQYF
.	.	TRBV19	TRBJ2-3	TGTGCCAGTAGAAATAGCGCCGCTAGCACAGATACGCAGTATTTT	CASRNSAASTDTQYF
.	.	TRBV7-9	TRBJ1-5	TGTGCCAGCAGCTTCGGGGGAGTGACTCAGCCCCAGCATTTT	CASSFGGVTQPQHF
TRBD2	.	TRBV10-1	TRBJ2-5	TGCGCCAGCAGTTCCCCCCTAGCGGGAGGGCTGGAGACCCAGTACTTC	CASSSPLAGGLETQYF
.	.	TRBV9	TRBJ2-1	TGTGCCAGCACCATGGGGGCAGGTTTGAGTGAGCAGTTCTTC	CASTMGAGLSEQFF